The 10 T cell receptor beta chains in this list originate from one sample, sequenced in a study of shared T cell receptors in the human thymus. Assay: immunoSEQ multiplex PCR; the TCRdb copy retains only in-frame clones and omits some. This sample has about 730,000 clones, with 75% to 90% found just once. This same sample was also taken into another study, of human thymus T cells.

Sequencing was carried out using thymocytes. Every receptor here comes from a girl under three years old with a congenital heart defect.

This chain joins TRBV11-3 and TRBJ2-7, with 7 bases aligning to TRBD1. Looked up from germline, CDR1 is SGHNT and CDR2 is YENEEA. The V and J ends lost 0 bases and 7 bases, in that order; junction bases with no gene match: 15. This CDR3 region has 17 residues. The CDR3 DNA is TGTGCCAGCAGCTTAGATGGGCAGGGGGTGTTTCTAGAGGAGCAGTACTTC. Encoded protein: CASSLDGQGVFLEEQYF.

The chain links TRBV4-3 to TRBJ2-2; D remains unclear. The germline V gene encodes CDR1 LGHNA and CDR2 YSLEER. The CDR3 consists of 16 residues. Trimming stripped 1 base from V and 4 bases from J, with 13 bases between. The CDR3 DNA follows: TGCGCCAGCAGCCAAGTCTTACAGTATGGCACCGGGGAGCTGTTTTTT. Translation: CASSQVLQYGTGELFF.

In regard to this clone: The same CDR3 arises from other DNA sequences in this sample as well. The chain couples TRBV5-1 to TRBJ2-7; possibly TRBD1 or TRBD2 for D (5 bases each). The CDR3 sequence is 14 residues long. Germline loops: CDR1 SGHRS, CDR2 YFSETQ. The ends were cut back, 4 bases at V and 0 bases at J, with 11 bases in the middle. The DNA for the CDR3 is TGCGCCAGCAGCCTGGGACGGAGCTCCTACGAGCAGTACTTC. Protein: CASSLGRSSYEQYF. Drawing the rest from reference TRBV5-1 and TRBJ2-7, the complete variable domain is KAGVTQTPRYLIKTRGQQVTLSCSPISGHRSVSWYQQTPGQGLQFLFEYFSETQRNKGNFPGRFSGRQFSNSRSEMNVSTLELGDSALYLCASSLGRSSYEQYFGPGTRLTVT.

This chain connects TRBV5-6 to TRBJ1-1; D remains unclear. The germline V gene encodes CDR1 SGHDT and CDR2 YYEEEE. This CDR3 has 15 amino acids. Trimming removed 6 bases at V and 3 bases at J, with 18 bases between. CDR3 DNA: TGTGCCAGCATAACCACCATCAAGGGAGACACTGAAGCTTTCTTT. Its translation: CASITTIKGDTEAFF.

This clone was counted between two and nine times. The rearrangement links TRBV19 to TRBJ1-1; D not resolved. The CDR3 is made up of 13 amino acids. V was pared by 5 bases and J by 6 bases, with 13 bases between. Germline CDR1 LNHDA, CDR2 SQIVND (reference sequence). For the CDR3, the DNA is TGTGCCAGTAGTGGAGGGCTGCGCCCTGAAGCTTTCTTT. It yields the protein CASSGGLRPEAFF.

The CDR3 region has the DNA TGTGCCAGCAAGCTAGCGGGGGGGGCCAATGAGCAGTTCTTC. Its translation: CASKLAGGANEQFF. The chain links TRBV7-2 to TRBJ2-1, with 12 bases lining up with TRBD2. Looked up from germline, CDR1 is SGHTA and CDR2 is FQGNSA. The CDR3 contains 14 residues. Germline trimming cut 7 bases from V and 6 bases from J; bases unmatched to any gene: 4.

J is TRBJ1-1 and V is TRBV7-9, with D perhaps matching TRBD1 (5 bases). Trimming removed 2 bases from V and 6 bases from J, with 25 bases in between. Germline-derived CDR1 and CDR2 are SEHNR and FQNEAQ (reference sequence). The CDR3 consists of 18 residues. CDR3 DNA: TGTGCCAGCAGCTTAAATGACGACAGTAAGGGTGTCTACTCTGAAGCTTTCTTT. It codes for CASSLNDDSKGVYSEAFF.

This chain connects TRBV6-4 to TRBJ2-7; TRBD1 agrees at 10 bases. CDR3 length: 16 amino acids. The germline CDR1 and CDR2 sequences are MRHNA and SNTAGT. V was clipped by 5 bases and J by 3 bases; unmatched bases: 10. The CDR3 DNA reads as TGTGCCAGCAGTCCCTACCCCGGACAGGGGGTCTACGAGCAGTACTTC. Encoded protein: CASSPYPGQGVYEQYF.

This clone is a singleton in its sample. CDR3: CASSPLRQGAVEAFF. In DNA form, the CDR3 reads TGTGCCAGCAGCCCACTCAGACAGGGGGCTGTTGAAGCTTTCTTT. The chain carries TRBV28 and TRBJ1-1, with 10 bases aligning to TRBD1. V gave up 6 bases and J gave up 7 bases; unmatched junction bases: 11. This CDR3 has 15 residues. Germline V gene lookup returns CDR1 MDHEN and CDR2 SYDVKM.

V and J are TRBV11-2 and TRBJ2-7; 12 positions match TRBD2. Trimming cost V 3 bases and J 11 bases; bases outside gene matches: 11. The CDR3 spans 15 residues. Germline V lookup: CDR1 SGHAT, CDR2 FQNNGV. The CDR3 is CASSLLASGGVLKYF. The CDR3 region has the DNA TGTGCCAGCAGCTTGCTGGCTAGCGGGGGGGTTTTAAAGTACTTC.